The 11 T cell receptor beta chains below were found in one sample sequenced in a study of regulatory T cells in long-lasting Graves disease. HTBI primers from iRepertoire and Arm-PCR of CDR3 regions yielded the TCR beta libraries. TCRdb passed the multiplex PCR reads through MiXCR, listing each CDR3 protein once. The table includes around 400,000 distinct CDR3 sequences, about 11% detected once. As for time point: newly diagnosed GD, antithyroid drugs for less than 3 months. With RNA extracted from PBMCs as input, the TCR library was made. In addition, the sample was reused for a study of T cells in Graves' hyperthyroidism and ophthalmopathy.

Sequenced material: peripheral blood mononuclear cells (PBMCs), taken at new diagnosis, from a patient treated with antithyroid drugs. The source of these receptors is a woman younger than 30 with Graves disease.

The rearrangement uses TRBV7-3 and TRBJ1-2; D unclear. Trimming left V 4 bases short and J 12 bases short, with 18 bases between. The CDR3 covers 13 residues. Germline V gene sequence: CDR1 SGHTA, CDR2 FQGTGA. CDR3 nucleotide sequence: TGTGCCAGCAGCTCCCCCGGTTCGAGCGGCCACACCTTC. It is translated as CASSSPGSSGHTF.

This rearrangement joins TRBV7-2 to TRBJ2-5; 14 bases are a match to TRBD2. Germline V lookup: CDR1 SGHTA, CDR2 FQGNSA. Trimming took 3 bases from V and 5 from J; bases not matched to a gene: 5. CDR3 length equals 16 residues. The CDR3 bases are TGTGCCAGCAGCTTGGGACTAGCGGGAGTGAGGGAGACCCAGTACTTC. Translation: CASSLGLAGVRETQYF.

The table lists this clonotype with many counts. V usage is TRBV4-1 and J usage is TRBJ1-2, with 7 nucleotides matching TRBD1. CDR1 and CDR2 (germline): MGHRA, YSYEKL. J lost 4 bases, V lost 6 bases, and 11 bases had no gene match. The length of the CDR3 is 15 residues. CDR3 nucleotides: TGCGCCAGCAGTCAATTCGACAGGGACGCCTATGGCTACACCTTC. Translating it yields CASSQFDRDAYGYTF.

This clonotype was counted ten times or more. The chain uses TRBV7-2 and TRBJ2-3; TRBD1 matches at 12 bases. The ends lost 4 bases at V and 14 bases at J; junction bases unmatched: 10. Germline loops: CDR1 SGHTA, CDR2 FQGNSA. CDR3 length: 14 residues. CDR3 sequence (DNA): TGTGCCAGCAGCTCATCACCGGGACAGGGGGCAAGGTATTTT. This codes for CASSSSPGQGARYF.

This clonotype was counted many times. This sequence joins TRBV30 and TRBJ2-5, with 10 positions matching TRBD1. The CDR3 totals 14 residues. Germline CDR1 reads GTSNPN; CDR2 reads SVGIG (reference sequence). V was pared by 5 bases and J by 0 bases, with 3 bases of the junction left unmatched. The CDR3: CAWRDRGHQETQYF. CDR3 DNA sequence: TGTGCCTGGCGGGACAGGGGTCACCAAGAGACCCAGTACTTC.

This clonotype was seen repeatedly, ten times or more. The chain employs TRBV30 and TRBJ2-2, with a possible D match to TRBD2 (5 bases). Trimming left V 0 bases short and J 6 bases short, with 8 bases between. The germline V gene encodes CDR1 GTSNPN and CDR2 SVGIG (reference sequence). CDR3 size: 13 residues. The CDR3 nucleotides are TGTGCCTGGAGTGTACTAGTTTCCGGGGAGCTGTTTTTT. Translated, it gives CAWSVLVSGELFF.

The chain links TRBV19 to TRBJ1-5; 9 nucleotides match TRBD1. J was trimmed by 7 bases and V by 6 bases; bases with no gene match: 10. The CDR3 spans 15 residues. The V gene's germline CDR1 is LNHDA and CDR2 SQIVND (reference sequence). CDR3 loop: CASSPTGGARQPQHF. The DNA of the CDR3 is TGTGCCAGTAGCCCTACAGGGGGCGCTCGGCAGCCCCAGCATTTT.

This clonotype turned up a few times. The J gene is TRBJ2-5, the V gene TRBV5-1; D possibly corresponds to TRBD2 (5 bases). There are 15 residues in the CDR3. With 0 bases removed from V and 2 bases from J, the gap between germline ends came to 11 bases. Germline lookup yields CDR1 SGHRS and CDR2 YFSETQ. Written as DNA, the CDR3 is TGCGCCAGCAGCTTGGTCTCGGGGAGACAAGAGACCCAGTACTTC. This gives the protein CASSLVSGRQETQYF.

In the case of this clonotype: Just one base apart from a much larger clone, this may be a read error. V gene TRBV27 combines with J gene TRBJ2-5; D gene ambiguous. V was shortened by 3 bases and J by 11 bases, with 13 bases between the two germline ends. This CDR3 has 12 residues. CDR1 MNHEY and CDR2 SMNVEV come from the germline V gene (reference sequence). CDR3 DNA: TGTGCCAGCAGTTTCCGCCCCGATGAGCAGTACTTC. Its translation: CASSFRPDEQYF.

The chain joins TRBV5-4 to TRBJ2-5; tentative D call: TRBD2 (6 bases). The CDR3 totals 13 residues. Per the germline V gene, CDR1 is SGHNT and CDR2 is YYREEE (reference sequence). Trimming removed 1 base from V and 4 bases from J, with 8 bases in between. CDR3 region: CASSLWGVETQYF. The CDR3, as DNA: TGTGCCAGCAGCTTGTGGGGGGTAGAGACCCAGTACTTC.

The table lists this clonotype with many counts. The chain combines TRBV4-1 with TRBJ2-5; TRBD2 agrees at 11 bases. Germline V gives CDR1 MGHRA, CDR2 YSYEKL. CDR3 length equals 17 residues. The junction had 5 bases not matched to a gene; V was cut back by 0 bases and J by 2 bases. CDR3 sequence: CASSQESTSGGQETQYF. CDR3 bases: TGCGCCAGCAGCCAAGAATCTACTAGCGGGGGACAAGAGACCCAGTACTTC.